A single sample is the source of the 5 T cell receptor beta chains below, sequenced in a study of T-cell memory formation after mild COVID-19. TCRdb ran MiXCR on the 5' RACE reads and lists one entry per CDR3 protein. This table has more than 100,000 distinct CDR3 sequences, more than 15% appearing once. Material for sequencing was PBMCs or a T cell subset sorted from them (not recorded which). The source is a man between 18 and 35 years old who had mild COVID-19 (a few samples of this study predate the infection). Cell type and time point are not known.

This clonotype occurred a few times. The chain combines TRBV7-3 with TRBJ2-3; 8 nucleotides align to TRBD2. The germline V gene encodes CDR1 SGHTA and CDR2 FQGTGA. The CDR3 extends over 16 amino acids. V lost 2 bases to trimming and J lost 8 bases; unmatched junction nucleotides: 12. The CDR3 sequence: CASSLYSGGPVGTQYF. The CDR3 nucleotides are TGTGCCAGCAGCTTATACAGCGGGGGTCCCGTTGGTACGCAGTATTTT.

The rearrangement uses TRBV5-1 and TRBJ2-1; TRBD2 might be the D (6 bases). V shed 0 bases and J shed 9 bases, with 16 bases lying between them. The CDR3 has 15 residues. Germline V gene data show CDR1 as SGHRS and CDR2 as YFSETQ. As DNA, the CDR3 is TGCGCCAGCAGCTTGGGGCAGCCCCAGGAGGGTGAGCAGTTCTTC. Its translation is CASSLGQPQEGEQFF. Combining the CDR3 with reference TRBV5-1 and TRBJ2-1 gives the whole variable domain KAGVTQTPRYLIKTRGQQVTLSCSPISGHRSVSWYQQTPGQGLQFLFEYFSETQRNKGNFPGRFSGRQFSNSRSEMNVSTLELGDSALYLCASSLGQPQEGEQFFGPGTRLTVL.

This clonotype was counted many times. The chain uses TRBV7-2 and TRBJ2-6; D is undetermined. The CDR3 has 16 residues. Per germline, CDR1 SGHTA and CDR2 FQGNSA. Trimming left V 4 bases short and J 0 bases short, with 10 bases between. The CDR3, as DNA: TGTGCCAGCAGCTCCTCCCCCCCCTCTGGGGCCAACGTCCTGACTTTC. Translating gives CASSSSPPSGANVLTF.

This clonotype was found many times. The chain uses TRBV21-1 and TRBJ2-7. TRBV21-1 is designated a pseudogene. The CDR3 has 13 residues. The CDR3 DNA is TGTGCCAGCAGCAAAGTCAACTCCTACGAGCAGTACTTC. Its protein is CASSKVNSYEQYF.

This clonotype occurred a few times. The chain combines TRBV2 with TRBJ2-5; 13 bases agree with TRBD2. V shed 6 bases, J shed 2 bases, and the junction held 3 bases outside the gene matches. The germline gives CDR1 SNHLY, CDR2 FYNNEI. This CDR3 contains 15 residues. CDR3 sequence: CASRRTSGGQETQYF. CDR3 sequence (DNA): TGTGCCAGCAGACGGACTAGCGGGGGACAAGAGACCCAGTACTTC.